This passage covers 5 T cell receptor beta chains from one sample sequenced in a study of blood T cell repertoires in COVID-19. Libraries were prepared by immunoSEQ multiplex PCR; TCRdb keeps only in-frame clonotypes and omits some of them. This sample has roughly 140,000 clones, with around 82% found just once. The sequenced sample consisted of peripheral blood. Receptor source: a man aged 55 to 70 with acute or convalescent COVID-19.

The V and J genes are TRBV9 and TRBJ1-2; 8 bases match TRBD1. The CDR3 length is 15 residues. J lost 5 bases, V lost 4 bases, and 10 bases had no gene match. Germline CDR1 reads SGDLS; CDR2 reads YYNGEE. In DNA form, the CDR3 reads TGTGCCAGCAGCCCCCAGGCAGGGGGCGTGTATGGCTACACCTTC. Protein sequence: CASSPQAGGVYGYTF.

To note about this clone: This same CDR3 is encoded by further DNA sequences in the sample. This chain links TRBV5-1 with TRBJ1-1; D is unresolved. Per germline, CDR1 SGHRS and CDR2 YFSETQ. Trimming cost V 0 bases and J 0 bases, with 9 bases left between them. This CDR3 region has 15 residues. The CDR3: CASSLVGGMNTEAFF. The CDR3 region has the DNA TGCGCCAGCAGCTTGGTTGGAGGGATGAACACTGAAGCTTTCTTT. Full variable domain (remainder filled in from reference TRBV5-1 and TRBJ1-1): KAGVTQTPRYLIKTRGQQVTLSCSPISGHRSVSWYQQTPGQGLQFLFEYFSETQRNKGNFPGRFSGRQFSNSRSEMNVSTLELGDSALYLCASSLVGGMNTEAFFGQGTRLTVV.

J is TRBJ1-2 and V is TRBV20-1; D perhaps matches TRBD1 (6 bases). The germline gives CDR1 DFQATT, CDR2 SNEGSKA (reference sequence). V dropped 0 bases and J dropped 11 bases, with 10 bases sitting between them. This CDR3 is 11 amino acids long. Here the CDR3 reads CSARDDTGYTF. In nucleotides, the CDR3 is TGCAGTGCTAGAGATGACACAGGGTACACCTTC.

This clone has a handful of counts. The CDR3 sequence: CASSPRQGAREQYF. CDR3 bases: TGTGCCAGCAGTCCTCGACAGGGGGCGCGAGAGCAGTACTTC. The chain links TRBV28 to TRBJ2-7; TRBD1 matches 10 bases. This CDR3 is built from 14 residues. Per the germline V gene, CDR1 is MDHEN and CDR2 is SYDVKM. Trimming cost V 5 bases and J 7 bases; bases outside gene matches: 8.

The J gene is TRBJ2-3, the V gene TRBV13; 10 bases match TRBD2. Germline-derived CDR1 and CDR2 are PRHDT and FYEKMQ (reference sequence). J gave up 3 bases and V 10 bases, and 13 bases lay outside the gene matches. The CDR3 length is 16 residues. CDR3 residues: CATSATSGISTDTQYF. The CDR3 DNA sequence: TGTGCCACCTCGGCTACTAGCGGGATTTCAACAGATACGCAGTATTTT.